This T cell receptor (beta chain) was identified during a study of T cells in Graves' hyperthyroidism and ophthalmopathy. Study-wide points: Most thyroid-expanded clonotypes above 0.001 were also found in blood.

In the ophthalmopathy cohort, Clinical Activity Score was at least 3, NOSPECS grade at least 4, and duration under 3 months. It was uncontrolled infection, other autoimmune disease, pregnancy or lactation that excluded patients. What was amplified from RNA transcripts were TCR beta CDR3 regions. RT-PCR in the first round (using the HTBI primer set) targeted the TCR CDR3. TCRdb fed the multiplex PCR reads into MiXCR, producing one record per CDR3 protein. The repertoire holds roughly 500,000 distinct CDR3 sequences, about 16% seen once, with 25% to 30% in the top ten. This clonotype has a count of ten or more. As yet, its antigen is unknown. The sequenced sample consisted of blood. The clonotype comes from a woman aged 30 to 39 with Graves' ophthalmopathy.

The CDR3 sequence is CASSPGQGNGYTF. In DNA form, the CDR3 reads TGTGCCAGCAGTCCGGGACAGGGGAATGGCTACACCTTC. The chain has TRBV28 and TRBJ1-2; 10 positions agree with TRBD1. The CDR3 totals 13 residues. The germline gives CDR1 MDHEN, CDR2 SYDVKM. V dropped 5 bases and J dropped 6; count of bases not matched to a gene: 3.